A single sample is the source of the 26 T cell receptor beta chains below, sequenced in a study of regulatory T cells in long-lasting Graves disease. Sample time point: newly diagnosed GD, antithyroid drugs for less than 3 months. TCR sequences were obtained from RNA taken from PBMCs. In building TCR beta libraries, iRepertoire HTBI primers were used together with Arm-PCR of CDR3 regions. TCRdb re-called the multiplex PCR reads with MiXCR, one entry per CDR3 protein. The table lists some 370,000 distinct CDR3 sequences, about an eighth of them singletons. The data also belong to a second study, concerning T cells in Graves' hyperthyroidism and ophthalmopathy.

Sample: peripheral blood mononuclear cells (PBMCs), taken at new diagnosis, from a patient treated with antithyroid drugs. All receptors derive from a woman aged 18-35 years with Graves disease.

The gene calls are TRBV7-6 and TRBJ2-5, with a possible D match to TRBD1 (6 bases). V was clipped by 5 bases and J by 1 base, with 11 bases between them. CDR1 SGHVS and CDR2 FNYEAQ come from the germline V gene. The CDR3 consists of 14 residues. The CDR3 spells CASSQQGPQETQYF. Written as DNA, the CDR3 is TGTGCCAGCAGCCAACAGGGTCCCCAAGAGACCCAGTACTTC.

On this clonotype itself: Being one base from a much bigger clone, this may be a read error. The V call is TRBV20-1, the J call TRBJ2-5; a possible D gene is TRBD2 (6 bases). Looked up from germline, CDR1 is DFQATT and CDR2 is SNEGSKA (reference sequence). V was trimmed by 1 base and J by 5 bases, leaving 14 bases between them. CDR3 length: 14 amino acids. Written as DNA, the CDR3 is TGCAGTGCTAGAGCCCCGGAGGGGATTGAGACCCAGTACTTC. This codes for CSARAPEGIETQYF.

The chain combines TRBV5-1 with TRBJ1-1; D remains unclear. This CDR3 region has 15 residues. The germline CDR1 and CDR2 sequences are SGHRS and YFSETQ. Trimming removed 1 base at V and 4 bases at J, with 14 bases between. The CDR3 sequence: CASSLIPQGSTEAFF. CDR3 coding DNA: TGCGCCAGCAGCTTGATTCCCCAAGGGAGCACTGAAGCTTTCTTT.

This clonotype was seen at least ten times. The rearrangement uses TRBV20-1 and TRBJ1-6, with no clear D. Germline V lookup: CDR1 DFQATT, CDR2 SNEGSKA (reference sequence). The ends were cut back, 6 bases at V and 7 bases at J, with 10 bases in the middle. The CDR3 sequence is 12 residues long. CDR3 in DNA: TGCAGTGCAGAGTTAAGGAATTCACCCCTCCACTTT. It yields the protein CSAELRNSPLHF.

The sample holds many counts of this clonotype. The DNA of the CDR3 is TGCAGCGTTGCCGGGACAGGTTTAATGAACACTGAAGCTTTCTTT. Its protein is CSVAGTGLMNTEAFF. The V and J genes are TRBV29-1 and TRBJ1-1; 8 bases fit TRBD1. Unmatched junction bases numbered 7, after V lost 4 bases and J lost 0 bases. Germline CDR1 and CDR2: SQVTM and ANQGSEA. The CDR3 runs to 15 residues. The full variable domain, with the rest looked up from reference TRBV29-1 and TRBJ1-1, is SAVISQKPSRDICQRGTSLTIQCQVDSQVTMMFWYRQQPGQSLTLIATANQGSEATYESGFVIDKFPISRPNLTFSTLTVSNMSPEDSSIYLCSVAGTGLMNTEAFFGQGTRLTVV.

This clonotype was found many times. The rearrangement links TRBV27 to TRBJ2-1; D not certain. The CDR3 extends over 13 amino acids. The V gene lost 1 base and the J gene lost 7 bases, with 8 bases spanning the gap. The V gene's germline CDR1 is MNHEY and CDR2 SMNVEV (reference sequence). The CDR3 protein is CASSLFGENEQFF. CDR3 nucleotide sequence: TGTGCCAGCAGTTTATTTGGAGAAAATGAGCAGTTCTTC.

This clonotype was picked up many times. J is TRBJ2-7 and V is TRBV19; 7 bases are shared with TRBD2. The CDR3 has 14 residues. Germline V gene data show CDR1 as LNHDA and CDR2 as SQIVND (reference sequence). Trimming took 7 bases from V and 3 from J; bases not matched to a gene: 9. The CDR3 here is CASTIGEGLYEQYF. For the CDR3, the DNA is TGTGCCAGTACTATCGGGGAGGGCCTCTACGAGCAGTACTTC.

The chain combines TRBV6-2 or TRBV6-3 with TRBJ2-5; D could derive from TRBD1 or TRBD2 (6 bases each). The V end was cut by 2 bases, the J end by 0 bases, with 13 bases between. This CDR3 region has 16 residues. CDR1 MNHEY and CDR2 SVGEGT come from the germline V gene. CDR3 DNA sequence: TGTGCCAGCAGTTACAAGGGGGGCCAGTACCAAGAGACCCAGTACTTC. It is translated as CASSYKGGQYQETQYF.

This clonotype was observed a handful of times. This chain links TRBV5-6 with TRBJ1-2; unclear D gene. V was shortened by 2 bases and J by 6 bases, with 17 bases between the two germline ends. The CDR3 sequence is 15 residues long. From germline, CDR1 is SGHDT and CDR2 YYEEEE. For the CDR3, the DNA is TGTGCCAGCAGCTTAGCGGTCGGCGATCCCAATGGCTACACCTTC. Residues: CASSLAVGDPNGYTF.

In its sample, this clonotype was seen once. This chain uses TRBV4-1 with TRBJ1-5; possibly TRBD1 for D (6 bases). The tail of the sequence fits TRBJ2-3 better, so the J call may be wrong. Germline CDR1 MGHRA, CDR2 YSYEKL. This CDR3 is built from 15 residues. CDR3 residues: CASSAVQGAIQPQYF. CDR3 in DNA: TGCGCCAGCAGCGCAGTACAGGGAGCAATACAGCCCCAGTATTTT.

There are a few counts of this clonotype. This chain links TRBV20-1 with TRBJ2-1; no clear D gene. CDR1 DFQATT and CDR2 SNEGSKA come from the germline V gene (reference sequence). This CDR3 contains 10 residues. V was trimmed by 5 bases and J by 7 bases, leaving 6 bases between them. CDR3 in amino acids: CSAGWNEQFF. As DNA, the CDR3 is TGCAGTGCTGGGTGGAATGAGCAGTTCTTC.

In its sample, this clonotype was seen many times. The chain joins TRBV18 to TRBJ1-2; 11 nucleotides line up with TRBD1. The germline CDR1 and CDR2 sequences are KGHSH and LQKENI. This CDR3 contains 14 residues. J lost 9 bases, V lost 3 bases, and 6 bases had no gene match. The CDR3 nucleotides are TGTGCCAGCTCACCCCGGGACAGGGGGGCGAGCTACACCTTC. Protein product: CASSPRDRGASYTF.

This clonotype was detected ten times or more. The chain employs TRBV24-1 and TRBJ1-6; D ambiguous. Trimming took off 0 bases at V and 4 bases at J, with 18 bases between the two ends. The CDR3 is 19 amino acids. Germline CDR1 is KGHDR and CDR2 is SFDVKD. The CDR3 sequence is CATSDLGWRRHGYNSPLHF. For the CDR3, the DNA is TGTGCCACCAGTGATTTGGGTTGGCGCCGCCATGGGTATAATTCACCCCTCCACTTT.

This clonotype was counted a few times. The J gene is TRBJ1-3, the V gene TRBV4-1; TRBD1 is a possible D gene (6 bases). Trimming removed 3 bases from V and 8 bases from J, with 26 bases in between. This CDR3 has 18 residues. The germline gives CDR1 MGHRA, CDR2 YSYEKL. CDR3 protein: CASSQLPAGTFKRDTIYF. The CDR3 DNA sequence: TGCGCCAGCAGCCAGCTCCCCGCAGGGACATTCAAAAGGGACACCATATATTTT.

There are a few counts of this clonotype. The V call is TRBV7-2, the J call TRBJ1-6; TRBD1 matches at 7 bases. Germline V lookup: CDR1 SGHTA, CDR2 FQGNSA. J gave up 0 bases and V 5 bases, and 7 bases lay outside the gene matches. The CDR3 length is 17 residues. For the CDR3, the DNA is TGTGCCAGCAGCCTGGACAGGTTGAGCTCCTATAATTCACCCCTCCACTTT. Translating it yields CASSLDRLSSYNSPLHF.

This clonotype was detected a few times. Written as DNA, the CDR3 is TGTGCCAGCAGCTTAGAGAGGGCAAGACGAAACCCCTACGAGCAGTACGTC. It specifies CASSLERARRNPYEQYV. J is TRBJ2-7 and V is TRBV7-8, with D maybe TRBD2 (5 bases). Germline assignment: CDR1 SGHVS and CDR2 FQNEAQ. The CDR3 runs to 17 residues. Trimming stripped 1 base from V and 2 bases from J, with 18 bases between.

CDR3 DNA: TGCGCCAGCAGCTTGGGCGGGGAGTACCAAGAGACCCAGTACTTC. As protein: CASSLGGEYQETQYF. V usage is TRBV5-1 and J usage is TRBJ2-5, with a tentative D call TRBD2 (6 bases). Trimming took 0 bases from V and 0 from J, leaving 9 bases between them. From germline, CDR1 is SGHRS and CDR2 YFSETQ. This CDR3 has 15 amino acids.

This clonotype was seen at least ten times. The J gene is TRBJ2-7, the V gene TRBV28; D might be TRBD2 (5 bases). The germline V gene encodes CDR1 MDHEN and CDR2 SYDVKM. V gave up 6 bases and J gave up 0 bases, with 18 bases separating them. This CDR3 comprises 16 residues. The CDR3 protein is CASRGRTRAGSYEQYF. CDR3 bases: TGTGCCAGCAGAGGTAGGACTCGGGCAGGCTCCTACGAGCAGTACTTC.

The V and J genes are TRBV28 and TRBJ2-1; D tentatively fits TRBD1 or TRBD2 (6 bases each). Germline assignment: CDR1 MDHEN and CDR2 SYDVKM. This CDR3 contains 11 residues. With 6 bases removed from V and 15 bases from J, the gap between germline ends came to 15 bases. The CDR3 reads CASRKYRDSFF. In nucleotides, the CDR3 is TGTGCCAGCAGAAAATACAGGGACTCGTTCTTC.

This clonotype was seen ten or more times. This rearrangement joins TRBV13 to TRBJ2-5; weak D call: TRBD1 (6 bases). The CDR3 covers 14 residues. The germline gives CDR1 PRHDT, CDR2 FYEKMQ (reference sequence). The germline V and J ends were trimmed by 5 bases and 3 bases, with 13 bases remaining between them. CDR3 region: CASSTGQWEETQYF. DNA of the CDR3: TGTGCCAGCAGCACGGGACAATGGGAAGAGACCCAGTACTTC.

This clonotype appeared many times. The genes are TRBV28 and TRBJ2-3, with a weak D call TRBD1 (5 bases). From germline, CDR1 is MDHEN and CDR2 SYDVKM. The CDR3 is 16 amino acids. The V gene lost 2 bases and the J gene lost 7 bases, with 19 bases spanning the gap. CDR3 amino acids: CASSLLQVLLENTQYF. CDR3 bases: TGTGCCAGCAGTTTACTACAGGTACTCCTTGAGAATACGCAGTATTTT.

In regard to this clonotype: It may be a read error: a sequence one base away is much more abundant. This chain links TRBV7-3 with TRBJ2-1; a possible D gene is TRBD2 (5 bases). V was pared by 5 bases and J by 5 bases, with 16 bases between. The CDR3 loop spans 15 amino acids. CDR1 is SGHTA and CDR2 is FQGTGA in the germline V gene. CDR3: CASSPEGRGNNEQFF. DNA of the CDR3: TGTGCCAGCAGCCCCGAGGGCCGGGGAAACAATGAGCAGTTCTTC.

This clonotype was detected ten times or more. V and J are TRBV15 and TRBJ2-7, with a possible D match to TRBD2 (9 bases). V was pared by 6 bases and J by 10 bases, with 22 bases between. The CDR3 is made up of 14 amino acids. Looked up from germline, CDR1 is LNHNV and CDR2 is YYDKDF (reference sequence). The CDR3 DNA reads TGTGCCACCAGTCCGACAGGGGTAGCGGGGGCCCAGTACGTC. It specifies CATSPTGVAGAQYV.

The chain employs TRBV5-6 and TRBJ2-1; 10 bases match TRBD1. After removal of 3 bases from V and 12 bases from J, the junction contained 0 bases not matched to a gene. The germline gives CDR1 SGHDT, CDR2 YYEEEE. CDR3 length: 11 residues. The CDR3 sequence: CASSWDRGQFF. The CDR3 DNA follows: TGTGCCAGCAGCTGGGACAGGGGGCAGTTCTTC.

The chain has TRBV2 and TRBJ2-3, with 12 positions matching TRBD2. Trimming cost V 6 bases and J 3 bases; bases outside gene matches: 13. The CDR3 has 18 residues. Germline V gene data show CDR1 as SNHLY and CDR2 as FYNNEI. DNA for the CDR3: TGTGCCAGCAGCCTCCTGATTCTAGCGGGGGGGCAGACAGATACGCAGTATTTT. Residues: CASSLLILAGGQTDTQYF.

The chain uses TRBV24-1 and TRBJ1-4; possible D gene TRBD1, 5 bases. This CDR3 has 14 residues. Trimming pared 5 bases from V and 8 bases from J, leaving 14 bases between. Germline-derived CDR1 and CDR2 are KGHDR and SFDVKD. The CDR3 nucleotides read TGTGCCACCAGTGGAGAGCTTTGGACAGAAAAACTGTTTTTT. Translation gives CATSGELWTEKLFF.